This TCR beta chain stems from a study of T cells after posttransplantation cyclophosphamide. Germline loops: CDR1 MGHRA, CDR2 YSYEKL. V lost 7 bases, J lost 3 bases, and 9 bases stayed unmatched. This CDR3 is built from 15 residues. In this sample, this clone turned up many times. Its antigen is not identified. The table came from immunoSEQ multiplex PCR; TCRdb's copy has only in-frame clones and leaves some out. This sample has around 34,000 clones, each found more than once. Whole-study results and caveats: Tissue-infiltrating T cells from skin or gut overlapped little with blood T cells. TRB clonality was highly associated with recipient CMV seropositivity and reactivation.

This sequence originates from a woman aged 50 to 65 in good health and a related stem cell transplant donor. The sample comprised PBMCs. The chain joins TRBV4-1 to TRBJ1-5; 7 bases are a match to TRBD1. CDR3: CASTRRQGSNQPQHF. CDR3 in DNA: TGCGCCAGCACCCGGAGACAGGGCTCCAATCAGCCCCAGCATTTT.